This T cell receptor beta chain came from a study of T cell repertoires in cytomegalovirus infection. Whole-study results and caveats: Summed public TCR beta family frequency identified CMV carriers bearing the relevant HLA.

At least ten counts were recorded for this clonotype. Its antigen is currently unknown. TCRdb ran MiXCR on the reads and lists one entry per CDR3 protein. Found here are a few hundred thousand distinct CDR3 sequences, approximately 40% of them singletons; the top ten hold around 50%. The V end lost 2 bases, the J end lost 1 base, and 8 bases lay between the germline ends. The CDR3 is made up of 14 amino acids. The chain is built from TRBV12-3 or TRBV12-4 and TRBJ1-1, with TRBD1 as a possible D gene (6 bases). The sequenced sample was cultured PBMCs, obtained from culture after CMV antigen stimulation. The origin of this receptor is a human donor in good health (CMV status not recorded). Some clones in this sample may be carry-over from other donors' samples. In DNA form, the CDR3 reads TGTGCCAGCAGTTTAATACAGGGGAACACTGAAGCTTTCTTT. Protein product: CASSLIQGNTEAFF.